The 32 T cell receptor beta chains reported below all come from one sample, sequenced in a study of CD8 T cells in ankylosing spondylitis (dated by TCRdb to the late 2010s). For these TCRs, the target antigens are not known. The library was built by means of 5' RACE. The sequencer was an Illumina HiSeq 2500. The raw public data were reprocessed by TCRdb itself: fastp quality trimming at Q25, MiXCR clonotype calling, in-frame beta chains only. Merged by CDR3 protein, the rows form single entries marked with the most common genes and DNA. Counted in this sample were about 540,000 distinct CDR3 sequences; roughly 12% of them appeared once. Clones ranked in the top ten supply approximately 7% of the sample. What the work shows at the level of the full study, not this receptor alone: A TCR beta motif of eight highly homologous amino acid variants appeared characteristic of blood from ankylosing spondylitis patients.

Sequencing used blood, either unsorted or a sorted T cell fraction (not recorded which). These receptors were taken from a male donor with ankylosing spondylitis.

This clonotype was seen a handful of times. The chain has TRBV15 and TRBJ2-3; D is perhaps TRBD1 (5 bases). Trimming removed 4 bases from V and 10 bases from J, with 15 bases in between. The V gene's germline CDR1 is LNHNV and CDR2 YYDKDF (reference sequence). The CDR3 is 13 amino acids. In nucleotides, the CDR3 is TGTGCCACCAGCAAAGACCGCGCCAGGGCGCAGTATTTT. This gives the protein CATSKDRARAQYF.

This chain connects TRBV3-1 to TRBJ2-1; TRBD2 might be the D (6 bases). This CDR3 contains 16 residues. Germline-derived CDR1 and CDR2 are LGHDT and YNNKEL (reference sequence). The V gene lost 1 base and the J gene lost 4 bases, with 14 bases spanning the gap. In DNA, the CDR3 is TGTGCCAGCAGCCAAGGAGCGGGCCTACTATACAATGAGCAGTTCTTC. Protein: CASSQGAGLLYNEQFF.

The chain couples TRBV29-1 to TRBJ1-1, with unresolved D. V was pared by 7 bases and J by 6 bases, with 15 bases between. CDR3 length: 12 residues. CDR1 and CDR2 (germline): SQVTM, ANQGSEA. CDR3: CSGWNEASEAFF. As DNA, the CDR3 is TGCAGCGGCTGGAATGAGGCGTCTGAAGCTTTCTTT. Complete variable domain (other parts from reference TRBV29-1 and TRBJ1-1): SAVISQKPSRDICQRGTSLTIQCQVDSQVTMMFWYRQQPGQSLTLIATANQGSEATYESGFVIDKFPISRPNLTFSTLTVSNMSPEDSSIYLCSGWNEASEAFFGQGTRLTVV.

There are many counts of this clonotype. V gene TRBV6-4 combines with J gene TRBJ2-3; D is unresolved. The CDR3 is 14 amino acids. Trimming stripped 0 bases from V and 2 bases from J, with 6 bases between. From germline, CDR1 is MRHNA and CDR2 SNTAGT. The CDR3 loop reads CASSDSGITDTQYF. CDR3 nucleotide sequence: TGTGCCAGCAGTGACTCCGGTATCACAGATACGCAGTATTTT.

This clonotype showed up many times. The chain employs TRBV20-1 and TRBJ2-1; 9 bases line up with TRBD2. V lost 1 base, J lost 4 bases, and 2 bases stayed unmatched. Per the germline V gene, CDR1 is DFQATT and CDR2 is SNEGSKA (reference sequence). This CDR3 is built from 14 residues. This chain's CDR3 is CSARGLAGYNEQFF. In DNA, the CDR3 is TGCAGTGCTAGAGGTCTAGCGGGGTACAATGAGCAGTTCTTC.

There are many counts of this clonotype. The gene calls are TRBV2 and TRBJ2-7, with 8 bases fitting TRBD2. From germline, CDR1 is SNHLY and CDR2 FYNNEI. CDR3 length equals 14 residues. J gave up 4 bases and V 8 bases, and 10 bases lay outside the gene matches. Here the CDR3 DNA reads TGTGCCAGCTCTCTGGAGCGGGAGTCTTACGAGCAGTACTTC. It is translated as CASSLERESYEQYF.

The table lists this clonotype with many counts. CDR3 region: CATAWTSSSYEQYF. The CDR3 nucleotides read TGTGCCACCGCTTGGACTAGCAGCTCCTACGAGCAGTACTTC. The chain couples TRBV2 to TRBJ2-7; 8 nucleotides agree with TRBD2. The CDR3 totals 14 residues. The germline gives CDR1 SNHLY, CDR2 FYNNEI. The junction had 8 bases not matched to a gene; V was cut back by 10 bases and J by 0 bases.

This clonotype was seen only a few times. The chain links TRBV10-2 to TRBJ1-5; unclear D gene. Germline CDR1 reads WSHSY; CDR2 reads SAAADI. The CDR3 sequence is 12 residues long. Trimming stripped 8 bases from V and 5 bases from J, with 10 bases between. CDR3 sequence: CASGVDDQPQHF. The CDR3 coding sequence is TGCGCCAGCGGGGTTGACGATCAGCCCCAGCATTTT.

The table lists this clonotype with a few counts. V is TRBV20-1 and J is TRBJ2-1, with 11 bases lining up with TRBD2. Germline V gene sequence: CDR1 DFQATT, CDR2 SNEGSKA (reference sequence). This CDR3 spans 16 amino acids. Losses at the gene ends were 4 bases for V and 5 bases for J; bases not matched to a gene: 10. CDR3 coding DNA: TGCAGTGCTACCCAAGGAGTAGCGGGAGGGGACAATGAGCAGTTCTTC. Translation: CSATQGVAGGDNEQFF.

A few counts support this clonotype. The genes are TRBV20-1 and TRBJ2-7; 7 bases are shared with TRBD2. The trim removed 1 base at V and 5 bases at J, leaving 5 bases unmatched. The CDR3 sequence is 13 residues long. Germline CDR1 and CDR2: DFQATT and SNEGSKA (reference sequence). CDR3 DNA: TGCAGTGCTAGAGCCGGAGCGGGAAACGAGCAGTACTTC. It translates to CSARAGAGNEQYF.

The chain uses TRBV12-3 or TRBV12-4 and TRBJ1-2; 8 positions agree with TRBD1. The CDR3 has 14 residues. Trimming cost V 6 bases and J 4 bases; bases outside gene matches: 7. The DNA for the CDR3 is TGTGCCAGCAGCCCTCTCGACAGGGGCTATGGCTACACCTTC. Translated, it gives CASSPLDRGYGYTF.

This CDR3 is CASSLTRRSNQPQHF. CDR3 DNA sequence: TGTGCCAGCAGCTTGACAAGGAGGAGCAATCAGCCCCAGCATTTT. This sequence joins TRBV7-9 and TRBJ1-5; D is unresolved. This CDR3 is 15 amino acids long. Germline CDR1 is SEHNR and CDR2 is FQNEAQ (reference sequence). V was shortened by 3 bases and J by 1 base, with 10 bases between the two germline ends.

This clonotype has only a few counts. The V gene is TRBV10-3, the J gene TRBJ2-2, with D perhaps being TRBD1 or TRBD2 (5 bases each). The V gene lost 6 bases and the J gene lost 6 bases, with 17 bases spanning the gap. The germline V gene encodes CDR1 ENHRY and CDR2 SYGVKD. The CDR3 is made up of 15 amino acids. The CDR3, as DNA: TGTGCCATCAGAAGAGGGTTGCAGGGCGCCGGGGAGCTGTTTTTT. This sequence encodes CAIRRGLQGAGELFF.

There are many counts of this clonotype. The J gene is TRBJ2-3, the V gene TRBV4-2; 14 nucleotides line up with TRBD2. Trimming cost V 3 bases and J 8 bases; bases outside gene matches: 16. This CDR3 comprises 19 residues. Germline assignment: CDR1 LGHNA and CDR2 YNFKEQ. CDR3 amino acids: CASSHLWRGLAGEGGTQYF. In DNA form, the CDR3 reads TGTGCCAGCAGCCATCTATGGAGGGGACTAGCGGGAGAAGGGGGTACGCAGTATTTT.

The sample holds a few counts of this clonotype. The chain recombines TRBV7-7 with TRBJ2-1, with TRBD2 identical over 13 bases. The CDR3 covers 15 residues. V lost 5 bases and J lost 7; bases outside the gene matches: 5. CDR1 is SSHAT and CDR2 is FNYEAQ in the germline V gene (reference sequence). The CDR3 is CASSTGTSGINEQFF. The CDR3 coding sequence is TGTGCCAGCAGCACCGGGACTAGCGGGATAAATGAGCAGTTCTTC.

This clonotype was observed a few times. The junction and the germline gene differ at one end; a read error may be behind it. The chain employs TRBV20-1 and TRBJ2-2; no firm D call. Germline V gene data show CDR1 as DFQATT and CDR2 as SNEGSKA (reference sequence). The CDR3 runs to 14 residues. This CDR3 is CSARGGGDTGELFF. In nucleotides, the CDR3 is TGCAGTGCAAGAGGTGGTGGGGACACCGGGGAGCTGTTTTTT.

In its sample, this clonotype was seen a few times. The chain employs TRBV5-6 and TRBJ2-3, with TRBD2 identical over 13 bases. The CDR3 runs 16 residues. Trimming removed 4 bases from V and 3 bases from J; junction bases left unmatched: 5. The germline CDR1 and CDR2 sequences are SGHDT and YYEEEE. CDR3 DNA: TGTGCCAGCAGCATACTAGCGGGAGGGCCGACAGATACGCAGTATTTT. Translated: CASSILAGGPTDTQYF. The complete variable domain, with remaining parts taken from reference TRBV5-6 and TRBJ2-3, reads DAGVTQSPTHLIKTRGQQVTLRCSPKSGHDTVSWYQQALGQGPQFIFQYYEEEERQRGNFPDRFSGHQFPNYSSELNVNALLLGDSALYLCASSILAGGPTDTQYFGPGTRLTVL.

This rearrangement joins TRBV7-2 to TRBJ2-1; tentatively, D is TRBD1 or TRBD2 (5 bases each). This CDR3 has 15 residues. The germline V gene has CDR1 SGHTA and CDR2 FQGNSA. The V and J ends lost 0 bases and 5 bases respectively, with 11 bases between them. In DNA, the CDR3 is TGTGCCAGCAGCTTAGCGTGGGGGATAAACAATGAGCAGTTCTTC. Protein product: CASSLAWGINNEQFF.

There are a few counts of this clonotype. The J gene is TRBJ2-2, the V gene TRBV3-1; 13 nucleotides align to TRBD2. The CDR3 contains 16 residues. Germline loops: CDR1 LGHDT, CDR2 YNNKEL (reference sequence). V trimming: 5 bases; J trimming: 7 bases; junction bases outside the gene matches: 7. CDR3 coding DNA: TGTGCCAGCAGCTCGCGACTAGCGGGAGGTGACGGGGAGCTGTTTTTT. Translating gives CASSSRLAGGDGELFF. Together with reference TRBV3-1 and TRBJ2-2, the CDR3 gives the full variable domain: DTAVSQTPKYLVTQMGNDKSIKCEQNLGHDTMYWYKQDSKKFLKIMFSYNNKELIINETVPNRFSPKSPDKAHLNLHINSLELGDSAVYFCASSSRLAGGDGELFFGEGSRLTVL.

The chain couples TRBV7-2 to TRBJ2-1; TRBD2 agrees at 7 bases. The V gene end was trimmed by 4 bases and the J gene end by 9 bases; junction bases not matched to a gene: 12. Germline V gene lookup returns CDR1 SGHTA and CDR2 FQGNSA. The CDR3 has 15 residues. The CDR3 DNA reads TGTGCCAGCAGCTACGCTCTAGCGGAATCGGGTGAGCAGTTCTTC. Translating gives CASSYALAESGEQFF.

In its sample, this clonotype was seen a few times. The chain combines TRBV11-2 with TRBJ2-5, with D tentatively TRBD1 or TRBD2 (5 bases each). Trimming pared 2 bases from V and 1 base from J, leaving 14 bases between. The CDR3 totals 16 residues. Germline V lookup: CDR1 SGHAT, CDR2 FQNNGV. The CDR3 is CASSLMVWGPQETQYF. The CDR3 DNA reads TGTGCCAGCAGCTTAATGGTTTGGGGACCCCAAGAGACCCAGTACTTC.

This clonotype was counted at least ten times. CDR3 sequence: CASSLENLGELFF. The CDR3 DNA reads as TGCGCCAGCAGCTTGGAAAATCTCGGGGAGCTGTTTTTT. This rearrangement joins TRBV5-1 to TRBJ2-2; D gene uncertain. Germline-derived CDR1 and CDR2 are SGHRS and YFSETQ. V lost 0 bases and J lost 7, with 7 bases in between. The CDR3 covers 13 residues.

The chain uses TRBV9 and TRBJ2-5; TRBD1 might be the D (5 bases). The V gene lost 4 bases and the J gene lost 0 bases, with 10 bases spanning the gap. The germline V gene encodes CDR1 SGDLS and CDR2 YYNGEE. CDR3 length: 14 amino acids. The CDR3 DNA reads TGTGCCAGCAGCTTCAGACAGAACCAAGAGACCCAGTACTTC. The encoded protein is CASSFRQNQETQYF.

This clonotype has just a few counts. V is TRBV7-2 and J is TRBJ2-5, with D perhaps TRBD2 (5 bases). CDR3 size: 14 residues. Germline V gives CDR1 SGHTA, CDR2 FQGNSA. With 5 bases removed from V and 5 bases from J, the gap between germline ends came to 15 bases. The CDR3 DNA sequence: TGTGCCAGCAGCCAAACTAGGACGGGGGAGACCCAGTACTTC. Protein product: CASSQTRTGETQYF.

This clonotype was recorded a few times. This rearrangement joins TRBV12-5 to TRBJ2-1; the D gene is possibly TRBD2 (5 bases). Germline-derived CDR1 and CDR2 are LGHNT and FRNRAP. The CDR3 covers 17 residues. V lost 1 base, J lost 8 bases, and 21 bases lay in between. The CDR3 is CASGLEHSVVTVYEQFF. CDR3 bases: TGTGCTAGTGGTTTGGAGCATAGCGTGGTGACCGTTTATGAGCAGTTCTTC.

V and J are TRBV19 and TRBJ2-1; no definite D call. The CDR3 sequence is 14 residues long. V shed 5 bases and J shed 2 bases, with 10 bases lying between them. The germline gives CDR1 LNHDA, CDR2 SQIVND (reference sequence). The CDR3 nucleotides read TGTGCCAGTAGTCCAATTTCCCCCTACAATGAGCAGTTCTTC. Translation: CASSPISPYNEQFF.

This clonotype was counted only a few times. The V and J genes are TRBV12-3 or TRBV12-4 and TRBJ1-3; no clear D gene. Trimming took off 4 bases at V and 3 bases at J, with 7 bases between the two ends. This CDR3 spans 13 amino acids. CDR3: CASSWRVGNTIYF. The DNA of the CDR3 is TGTGCCAGCAGTTGGCGCGTTGGAAACACCATATATTTT.

This clonotype was seen only a few times. V is TRBV25-1 and J is TRBJ2-1; D possibly matches TRBD1 or TRBD2 (5 bases each). Trimming left V 3 bases short and J 4 bases short, with 16 bases between. Germline V gives CDR1 MGHDK, CDR2 SYGVNS. CDR3 length: 16 amino acids. CDR3 in DNA: TGTGCCAGCAGTGATTTTAGGGGAGAAACTTACAATGAGCAGTTCTTC. Residues: CASSDFRGETYNEQFF.

This chain uses TRBV28 with TRBJ1-3, with 9 bases matching TRBD1. CDR3 length: 14 amino acids. The germline V gene encodes CDR1 MDHEN and CDR2 SYDVKM. The junction had 7 bases not matched to a gene; V was cut back by 10 bases and J by 3 bases. CDR3 nucleotide sequence: TGTGCCACCGTCGGGACAGGGTATGGAAACACCATATATTTT. It is translated as CATVGTGYGNTIYF.

This clonotype was counted between two and nine times. This chain connects TRBV11-2 to TRBJ2-5; no clear D gene. The CDR3 is made up of 14 amino acids. Germline CDR1 SGHAT, CDR2 FQNNGV. Trimming removed 0 bases at V and 5 bases at J, with 10 bases between. The CDR3 reads CASSLDWYGETQYF. CDR3 DNA: TGTGCCAGCAGCTTAGATTGGTATGGGGAGACCCAGTACTTC.

This clonotype was seen a few times. The chain links TRBV6-2 or TRBV6-3 to TRBJ2-3; D is ambiguous. Trimming took 10 bases from V and 1 from J, leaving 9 bases between them. Looked up from germline, CDR1 is MNHEY and CDR2 is SVGEGT. The length of the CDR3 is 12 residues. The CDR3 sequence is CAIRSGTDTQYF. For the CDR3, the DNA is TGTGCCATACGCTCGGGCACAGATACGCAGTATTTT.

V gene TRBV27 combines with J gene TRBJ2-1; D possibly corresponds to TRBD2 (6 bases). V shed 3 bases and J shed 4 bases, with 10 bases lying between them. Germline V CDR1 and CDR2: MNHEY, SMNVEV (reference sequence). This CDR3 is built from 14 residues. The CDR3 bases are TGTGCCAGCAGTTTTTGGAGGGGATACAATGAGCAGTTCTTC. Its protein is CASSFWRGYNEQFF.